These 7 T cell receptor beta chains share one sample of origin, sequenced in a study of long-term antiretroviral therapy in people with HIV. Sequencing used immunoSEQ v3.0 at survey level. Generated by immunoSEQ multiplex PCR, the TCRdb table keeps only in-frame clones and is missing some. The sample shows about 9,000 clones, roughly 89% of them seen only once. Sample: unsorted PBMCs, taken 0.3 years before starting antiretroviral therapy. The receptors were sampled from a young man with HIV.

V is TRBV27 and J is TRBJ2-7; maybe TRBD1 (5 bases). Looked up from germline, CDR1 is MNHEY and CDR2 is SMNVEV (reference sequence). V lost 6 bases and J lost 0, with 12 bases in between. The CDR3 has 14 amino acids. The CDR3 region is CASSRQGDSYEQYF. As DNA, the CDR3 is TGTGCCAGCAGCCGACAAGGGGACTCCTACGAGCAGTACTTC.

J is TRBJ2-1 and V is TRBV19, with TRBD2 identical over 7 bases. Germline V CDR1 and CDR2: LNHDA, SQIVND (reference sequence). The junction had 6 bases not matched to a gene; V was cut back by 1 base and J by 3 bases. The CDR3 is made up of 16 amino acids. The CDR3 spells CASSIAPGGDYNEQFF. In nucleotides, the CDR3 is TGTGCCAGTAGTATAGCGCCTGGGGGGGACTACAATGAGCAGTTCTTC.

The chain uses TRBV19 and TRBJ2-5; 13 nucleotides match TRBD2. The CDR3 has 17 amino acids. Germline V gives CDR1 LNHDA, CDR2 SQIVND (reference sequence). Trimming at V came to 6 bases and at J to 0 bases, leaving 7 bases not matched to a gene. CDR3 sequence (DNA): TGTGCCAGTAGCAGACTAGCGGGGGGACAAAACCAAGAGACCCAGTACTTC. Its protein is CASSRLAGGQNQETQYF.

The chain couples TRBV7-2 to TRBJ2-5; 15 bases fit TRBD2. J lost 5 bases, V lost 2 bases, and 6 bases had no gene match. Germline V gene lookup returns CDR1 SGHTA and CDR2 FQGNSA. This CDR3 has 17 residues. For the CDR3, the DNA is TGTGCCAGCAGCTTAACAGGGGGACTAGCGGGGGGTGAGACCCAGTACTTC. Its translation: CASSLTGGLAGGETQYF.

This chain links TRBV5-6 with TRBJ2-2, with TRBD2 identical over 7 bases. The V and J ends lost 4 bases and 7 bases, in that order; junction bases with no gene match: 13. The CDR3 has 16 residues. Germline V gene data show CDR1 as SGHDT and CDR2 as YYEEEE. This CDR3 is CASSPPGGGSFGELFF. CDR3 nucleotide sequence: TGTGCCAGCAGCCCCCCAGGCGGGGGTTCGTTCGGGGAGCTGTTTTTT.

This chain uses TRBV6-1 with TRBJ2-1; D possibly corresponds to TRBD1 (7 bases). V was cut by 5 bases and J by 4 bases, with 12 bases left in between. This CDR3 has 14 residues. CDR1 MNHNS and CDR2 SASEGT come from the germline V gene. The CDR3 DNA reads TGTGCCAGCAGTCCGGGGGACAGTTACAATGAGCAGTTCTTC. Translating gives CASSPGDSYNEQFF.

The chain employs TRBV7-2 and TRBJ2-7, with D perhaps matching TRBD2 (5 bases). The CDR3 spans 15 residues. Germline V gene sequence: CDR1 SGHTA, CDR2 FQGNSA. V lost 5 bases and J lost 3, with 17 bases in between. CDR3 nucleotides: TGTGCCAGCAGCCGCTCGCGGGCGAGTCTCTACGAGCAGTACTTC. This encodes CASSRSRASLYEQYF. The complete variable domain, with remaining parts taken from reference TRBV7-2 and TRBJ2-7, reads GAGVSQSPSNKVTEKGKDVELRCDPISGHTALYWYRQSLGQGLEFLIYFQGNSAPDKSGLPSDRFSAERTGGSVSTLTIQRTQQEDSAVYLCASSRSRASLYEQYFGPGTRLTVT.